This T cell receptor (beta chain) derives from a study of neurological immune-mediated disorders. A 10-nucleotide random UMI tagged transcripts in template-switch 5'RACE cDNA synthesis. Each CDR3 protein is one row after TCRdb ran MiXCR on the 5' RACE reads. Here the sample spans more than 40,000 distinct CDR3 sequences, around 3.3% being singletons. Deletions cut 6 bases from V and 5 bases from J, with 13 bases between. Germline V gene data show CDR1 as ENHRY and CDR2 as SYGVKD. The CDR3 covers 13 residues. There are many counts of this clonotype. The material sequenced was PBMCs. This sequence was found in a woman in her forties or fifties with multiple sclerosis. The rearrangement links TRBV10-3 to TRBJ2-5; D may match TRBD1 or TRBD2 (5 bases each). CDR3 in amino acids: CAISGTEGETQYF. CDR3 sequence (DNA): TGTGCCATCAGCGGGACGGAAGGGGAGACCCAGTACTTC.